This is a list of T cell receptor beta chains from one sample in a study of T cell responses to AZD1222 COVID-19 vaccine. Generated by immunoSEQ multiplex PCR, the TCRdb table keeps only in-frame clones and is missing some. The table records 95,000 to 100,000 clones, approximately 87% of them present only once. This specimen was peripheral blood, taken 28 days after the second AZD1222 dose. The receptors shown here come from an adult who received the AZD1222 COVID-19 vaccine. The conserved cysteine and the conserved F or W are not part of the CDR3 here. A D gene is named only where the DNA matches it firmly.

d_call | v_call | cdr3_length | cdr3_aa
TRBD1 | TRBV13 | 14 | ASSPRQGGIGETQY
- | TRBV19 | 11 | ASSISTRKREF
TRBD1 | TRBV7-9 | 11 | ASTGTGGDGYT
TRBD1 | TRBV29-1 | 12 | SVDKTGTYNEQF
- | TRBV29-1 | 11 | SVEAQPNQPQH
- | TRBV7-2 | 11 | ASSLNEGQPQH
- | TRBV19 | 12 | ASIISTWREKLF
- | TRBV6-5 | 12 | ASIPRGSYNEQF
TRBD2 | TRBV25-1 | 16 | ASARLAGDLRIRAEQY
- | TRBV7-6 | 10 | ASSPGDTEAF
TRBD2 | TRBV5-1 | 18 | ASSLSGLAARLRQVNEQF
TRBD2 | TRBV6-5 | 11 | ASSYGTSQEQY
- | TRBV19 | 12 | ASSIQRATGELF
TRBD2 | TRBV10-3 | 11 | AIRAGGVYTQY
- | TRBV15 | 13 | ATSRDMVGLNEQF
- | TRBV2 | 12 | ASSVGQKDYGYT
- | TRBV3-1/TRBV3-2 | 12 | ASSPTGRPYEQY
- | TRBV6-2/TRBV6-3 | 14 | ASSYSVGGLGSPLH
TRBD2 | TRBV5-1 | 12 | ASRQSGDYNEQF
TRBD1 | TRBV6-4 | 14 | ASSALPGQGSGELF
TRBD1 | TRBV10-3 | 14 | ATLRRQGASGNTIY
- | TRBV5-1 | 12 | ASSLDTHSYEQY
- | TRBV5-1 | 10 | ASSQSNDGYT
- | TRBV15 | 13 | ATSRDRDGRRTIY
- | TRBV10-3 | 15 | AISEDRRAPSTDTQY
- | TRBV15 | 9 | ATRIDSTLH
TRBD1 | TRBV5-5 | 11 | ASRQTGVGGYT
TRBD1 | TRBV28 | 11 | ASKGAAGYGYT
- | TRBV12-5 | 13 | ASGFEGRSNQPQH
TRBD2 | TRBV28 | 15 | ASSTGLAGGNTGELF
- | TRBV5-1 | 15 | ASSLVGPSHGTDTQY
- | TRBV18 | 14 | ASSPARRGWGSPLH
- | TRBV20-1 | 12 | SASTLAFTDTQY
TRBD1 | TRBV7-2 | 13 | ASSLVGGAFTEAF
- | TRBV28 | 12 | ASSFVGARNEQF
- | TRBV19 | 14 | ASSIHPPRSDTEAF
TRBD1 | TRBV30 | 12 | AWMGGQGFGGYT
- | TRBV11-2 | 12 | ASSPRASGNTIY
- | TRBV28 | 11 | ASSPPTGTRTF
- | TRBV28 | 13 | ASSLATGPYNEQF
- | TRBV4-2 | 13 | ASSQEGWLVNEQF
TRBD2 | TRBV30 | 12 | ASPLAGGPNTQY
- | TRBV5-1 | 16 | ASSLGGLAGTMNTEAF
- | TRBV7-8 | 12 | ASSFNSAQETQY